This record concerns one TCR beta chain sequence. Its antigen is unidentified. This entry belongs to a study of T cell responses to AZD1222 COVID-19 vaccine. General observations from the study: In a largely white British group with more females than males, clonal diversity was possibly underestimated. The number of AZD1222 recipients seropositive at baseline was only six. Sampled repertoires all dated from after the peak T cell response.

This CDR3 is built from 12 residues. Germline CDR1 and CDR2: MDHEN and SYDVKM. V lost 5 bases to trimming and J lost 9 bases, with 8 bases between them. TCRdb's table, derived via immunoSEQ multiplex PCR, lists solely in-frame clones and lacks some. The repertoire has around 50,000 clones, about 86% of them found once; the top ten carry 16%. The clonotype originates from an adult in good health. The genes are TRBV28 and TRBJ1-6; no clear D gene. Specimen: peripheral blood, collected on day 0 of AZD1222 vaccination. For the CDR3, the DNA is TGTGCCAGCAGTAACCGGGCTTCACCCCTCCACTTT. Translating gives CASSNRASPLHF.